Each of the 16 T cell receptor beta chains below was sequenced from the same sample in a study of response to subunit inactivated influenza vaccine. TCRdb independently ran MiXCR on the RT-PCR reads; one entry per CDR3 protein. The sample includes some 500,000 distinct CDR3 sequences, 25% of them seen just once. The sequencing here drew on CD4+ T cells sorted from PBMCs, taken about 5 days after vaccination. The receptors were gathered from a man aged 50-59 years who received an inactivated influenza vaccine.

The CDR3 spells CSVDLGGLSETQYF. CDR3 bases: TGCAGCGTGGATTTGGGGGGGCTAAGCGAGACCCAGTACTTC. The rearrangement joins TRBV29-1 to TRBJ2-5, with D possibly being TRBD2 (7 bases). V lost 6 bases to trimming and J lost 5 bases, with 19 bases between them. There are 14 residues in the CDR3. Looked up from germline, CDR1 is SQVTM and CDR2 is ANQGSEA.

This clonotype was picked up a small number of times. The chain recombines TRBV20-1 with TRBJ2-3, with 7 bases identical to TRBD2. The germline V gene encodes CDR1 DFQATT and CDR2 SNEGSKA (reference sequence). The CDR3 extends over 16 amino acids. V was clipped by 0 bases and J by 1 base; unmatched bases: 7. The CDR3 reads CSAREGGLSRTDTQYF. CDR3 sequence (DNA): TGCAGTGCTAGAGAGGGGGGGTTATCTCGCACAGATACGCAGTATTTT.

The chain joins TRBV3-1 to TRBJ2-7, with 8 bases matching TRBD1. Trimming cost V 5 bases and J 3 bases; bases outside gene matches: 3. Germline V gene sequence: CDR1 LGHDT, CDR2 YNNKEL (reference sequence). The CDR3 consists of 13 residues. CDR3 nucleotide sequence: TGTGCCAGCAGCAACAGGGGGATCTACGAGCAGTACTTC. It encodes CASSNRGIYEQYF.

CDR3 sequence: CSASEGAGVSPTDTQYF. As DNA, the CDR3 is TGCAGTGCTAGTGAAGGGGCGGGAGTCTCCCCCACAGATACGCAGTATTTT. The V gene is TRBV20-1, the J gene TRBJ2-3; the match to TRBD2 covers 7 bases. CDR3 length: 17 residues. Germline-derived CDR1 and CDR2 are DFQATT and SNEGSKA (reference sequence). V lost 3 bases to trimming and J lost 2 bases; unmatched junction nucleotides: 14.

This sequence joins TRBV5-5 and TRBJ1-5; 10 bases are shared with TRBD1. The CDR3 sequence is 15 residues long. CDR1 is SGHKS and CDR2 is YYEKEE in the germline V gene (reference sequence). Unmatched junction bases numbered 2, after V lost 0 bases and J lost 5 bases. Here the CDR3 DNA reads TGTGCCAGCAGCTTGGTCGGGACAGGGGATCAGCCCCAGCATTTT. Amino acids: CASSLVGTGDQPQHF.

This clonotype turned up a few times. The chain carries TRBV6-2 or TRBV6-3 and TRBJ1-1, with no clear D. This CDR3 comprises 17 residues. Germline V CDR1 and CDR2: MNHEY, SVGEGT. V shed 6 bases and J shed 0 bases, with 20 bases lying between them. The CDR3 bases are TGTGCCAGCAGCTATCGCTTTGGGGAGGCTATGAACACTGAAGCTTTCTTT. Translating it yields CASSYRFGEAMNTEAFF.

The chain joins TRBV9 to TRBJ1-1, with D uncertain. The CDR3 is 14 amino acids. CDR1 SGDLS and CDR2 YYNGEE come from the germline V gene. V was trimmed by 4 bases and J by 1 base, leaving 11 bases between them. CDR3 amino acids: CASSPSTQNTEAFF. The DNA for the CDR3 is TGTGCCAGCAGCCCAAGTACACAGAACACTGAAGCTTTCTTT.

This clonotype has only a few counts. The rearrangement links TRBV7-2 to TRBJ1-1; D possibly corresponds to TRBD1 (5 bases). The V end lost 2 bases, the J end lost 7 bases, and 14 bases lay between the germline ends. Germline lookup yields CDR1 SGHTA and CDR2 FQGNSA. The CDR3 loop spans 14 amino acids. CDR3 DNA: TGTGCCAGCAGCTTAATCGGGGGGGACGATGAAGCTTTCTTT. It encodes CASSLIGGDDEAFF.

At least ten counts were recorded for this clonotype. The rearrangement uses TRBV18 and TRBJ2-5; D is unclear. The CDR3 has 12 amino acids. V was pared by 8 bases and J by 3 bases, with 10 bases between. CDR1 and CDR2 from the germline V gene are KGHSH and LQKENI. CDR3 residues: CASSPREETQYF. CDR3 DNA: TGTGCCAGCAGCCCAAGGGAAGAGACCCAGTACTTC.

The chain couples TRBV9 to TRBJ2-5, with D possibly being TRBD2 (6 bases). The V gene's germline CDR1 is SGDLS and CDR2 YYNGEE. Trimming shortened V by 4 bases and J by 7 bases, and 20 bases separated the two germline ends. This CDR3 is built from 15 residues. The CDR3 region has the DNA TGTGCCAGCAGCCCGGGGACTGCTCGCAGGGTGACCCAGTACTTC. Translating it yields CASSPGTARRVTQYF.

CDR3 nucleotide sequence: TGTGCCAGCAGGATGGTGGTCCCAGATACGCAGTATTTT. Protein product: CASRMVVPDTQYF. The chain couples TRBV12-3 or TRBV12-4 to TRBJ2-3; D is uncertain. This CDR3 is 13 amino acids long. Trimming left V 6 bases short and J 4 bases short, with 11 bases between.

This clonotype has more than one count but fewer than ten. The chain joins TRBV12-3 or TRBV12-4 to TRBJ2-7; D may be TRBD1 (6 bases). Trimming removed 2 bases from V and 6 bases from J, with 14 bases in between. The length of the CDR3 is 14 residues. In DNA form, the CDR3 reads TGTGCCAGCAGTTTATTCACAGGGTCCCCCGAGCAGTACTTC. Protein: CASSLFTGSPEQYF.

This clonotype has only a few counts. The rearrangement uses TRBV7-3 and TRBJ2-7; D is ambiguous. The CDR3 sequence is 13 residues long. Germline values: CDR1 SGHTA, CDR2 FQGTGA. Trimming removed 4 bases from V and 3 bases from J, with 10 bases in between. The CDR3 region is CASSSSAGYEQYF. CDR3 sequence (DNA): TGTGCCAGCAGCTCCTCCGCAGGCTACGAGCAGTACTTC.

This clonotype was observed a handful of times. V gene TRBV5-1 combines with J gene TRBJ1-1; 10 bases are a match to TRBD1. V lost 5 bases and J lost 4; bases outside the gene matches: 8. CDR1 and CDR2 (germline): SGHRS, YFSETQ. The CDR3 has 15 residues. This chain's CDR3 is CASRTRDRGSTEAFF. Here the CDR3 DNA reads TGCGCCAGCAGGACCAGGGACAGGGGAAGCACTGAAGCTTTCTTT. The full variable domain, with the rest looked up from reference TRBV5-1 and TRBJ1-1, is KAGVTQTPRYLIKTRGQQVTLSCSPISGHRSVSWYQQTPGQGLQFLFEYFSETQRNKGNFPGRFSGRQFSNSRSEMNVSTLELGDSALYLCASRTRDRGSTEAFFGQGTRLTVV.

Worth noting for this clonotype: At one boundary the junction diverges from the germline segment, which might be a read error. This chain links TRBV10-1 with TRBJ2-3; no clear D. This CDR3 comprises 13 residues. Germline CDR1 WNHNN, CDR2 SYGVQD (reference sequence). The CDR3 coding sequence is TGCCCCAGCAGTCCTAGTTTCCCAGATACGCAGTATTTT. Translation: CPSSPSFPDTQYF.

The chain uses TRBV6-2 or TRBV6-3 and TRBJ2-1; 7 bases are shared with TRBD1. The CDR3 covers 12 residues. V lost 8 bases and J lost 5; bases outside the gene matches: 3. Germline V gene lookup returns CDR1 MNHEY and CDR2 SVGEGT. For the CDR3, the DNA is TGTGCCAGCGAGACAGGGAACAATGAGCAGTTCTTC. Residues: CASETGNNEQFF.